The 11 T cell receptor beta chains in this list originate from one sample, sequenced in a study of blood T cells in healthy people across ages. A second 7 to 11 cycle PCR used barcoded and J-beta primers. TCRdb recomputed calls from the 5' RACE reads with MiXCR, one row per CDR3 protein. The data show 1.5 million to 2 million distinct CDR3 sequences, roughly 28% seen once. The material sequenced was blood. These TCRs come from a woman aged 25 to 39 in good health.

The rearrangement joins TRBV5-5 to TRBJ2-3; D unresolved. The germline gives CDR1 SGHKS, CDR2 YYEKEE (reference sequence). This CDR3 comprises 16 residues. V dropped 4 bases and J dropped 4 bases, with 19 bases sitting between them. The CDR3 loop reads CASSPRPAVVSDTQYF. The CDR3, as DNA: TGTGCCAGCAGCCCCCGCCCGGCAGTCGTGTCAGATACGCAGTATTTT. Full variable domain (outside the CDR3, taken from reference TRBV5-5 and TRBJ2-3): DAGVTQSPTHLIKTRGQQVTLRCSPISGHKSVSWYQQVLGQGPQFIFQYYEKEERGRGNFPDRFSARQFPNYSSELNVNALLLGDSALYLCASSPRPAVVSDTQYFGPGTRLTVL.

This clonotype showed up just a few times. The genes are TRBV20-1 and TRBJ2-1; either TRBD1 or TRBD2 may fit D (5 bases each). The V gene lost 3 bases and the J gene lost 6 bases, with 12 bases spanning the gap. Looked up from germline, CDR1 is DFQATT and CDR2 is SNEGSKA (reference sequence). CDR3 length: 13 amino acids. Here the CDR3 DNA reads TGCAGTGCTAGCTCCGGGACGAGCAATGAGCAGTTCTTC. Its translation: CSASSGTSNEQFF.

The CDR3 DNA reads TGTGCCACGGCTAGCAATGAGCAGTTCTTC. It specifies CATASNEQFF. This sequence joins TRBV10-3 and TRBJ2-1; D gene unclear. CDR1 and CDR2 (germline): ENHRY, SYGVKD. Trimming cost V 10 bases and J 6 bases, with 7 bases left between them. The length of the CDR3 is 10 residues.

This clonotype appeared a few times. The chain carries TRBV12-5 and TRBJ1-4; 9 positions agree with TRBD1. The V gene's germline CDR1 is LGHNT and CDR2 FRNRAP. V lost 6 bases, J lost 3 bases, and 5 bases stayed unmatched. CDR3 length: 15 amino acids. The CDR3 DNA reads TGTGCTAGTGGGCAACAGGGGGCGGCTAATGAAAAACTGTTTTTT. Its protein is CASGQQGAANEKLFF.

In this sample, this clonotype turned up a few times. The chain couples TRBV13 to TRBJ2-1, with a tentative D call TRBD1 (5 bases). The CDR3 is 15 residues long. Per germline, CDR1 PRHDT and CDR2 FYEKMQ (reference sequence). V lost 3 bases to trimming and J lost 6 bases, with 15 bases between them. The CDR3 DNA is TGTGCCAGCAGCTTGCGGAACCAGGGAATCAATGAGCAGTTCTTC. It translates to CASSLRNQGINEQFF.

DNA for the CDR3: TGTGCCAGCAGCATAACGGCCATACTAGCGGGAGGGTCAGATACGCAGTATTTT. Translation gives CASSITAILAGGSDTQYF. The chain has TRBV7-9 and TRBJ2-3, with TRBD2 matching 13 bases. J was trimmed by 4 bases and V by 5 bases; bases with no gene match: 12. The V gene's germline CDR1 is SEHNR and CDR2 FQNEAQ (reference sequence). The CDR3 consists of 18 residues.

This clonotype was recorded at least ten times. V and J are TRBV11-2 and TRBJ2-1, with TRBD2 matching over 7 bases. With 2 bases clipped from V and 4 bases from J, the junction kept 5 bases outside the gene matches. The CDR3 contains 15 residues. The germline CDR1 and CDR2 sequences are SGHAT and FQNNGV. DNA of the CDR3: TGTGCCAGCAGCTTAAGGCTAGCGGATTACAATGAGCAGTTCTTC. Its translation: CASSLRLADYNEQFF.

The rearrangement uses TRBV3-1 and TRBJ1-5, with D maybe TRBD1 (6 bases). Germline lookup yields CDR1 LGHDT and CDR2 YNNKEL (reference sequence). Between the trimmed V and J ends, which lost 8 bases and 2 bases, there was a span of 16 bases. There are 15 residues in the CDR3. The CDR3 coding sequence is TGTGCCAGCGATCATAGGGGGGAGGGCAATCAGCCCCAGCATTTT. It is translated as CASDHRGEGNQPQHF.

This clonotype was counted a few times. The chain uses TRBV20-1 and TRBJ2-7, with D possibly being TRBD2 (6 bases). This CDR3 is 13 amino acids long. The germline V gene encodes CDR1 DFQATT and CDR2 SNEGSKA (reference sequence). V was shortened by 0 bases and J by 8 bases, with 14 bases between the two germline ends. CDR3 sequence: CSARDHAGRQQYF. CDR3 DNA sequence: TGCAGTGCTAGAGATCACGCGGGGAGGCAGCAGTACTTC.

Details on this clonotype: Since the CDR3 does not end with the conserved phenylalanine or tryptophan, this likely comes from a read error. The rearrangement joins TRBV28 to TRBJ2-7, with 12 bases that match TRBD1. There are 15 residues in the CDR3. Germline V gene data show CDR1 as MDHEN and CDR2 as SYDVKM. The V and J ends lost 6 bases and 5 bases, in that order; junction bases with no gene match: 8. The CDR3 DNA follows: TGTGCCAGCAGCCATGGGGACAGGGGGCGAAACGAGCAGTACTCC. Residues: CASSHGDRGRNEQYS.

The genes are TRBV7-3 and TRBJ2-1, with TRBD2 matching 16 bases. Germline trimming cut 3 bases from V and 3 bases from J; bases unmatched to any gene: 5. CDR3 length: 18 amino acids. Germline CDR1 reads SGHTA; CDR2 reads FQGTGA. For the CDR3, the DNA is TGTGCCAGCAGCTTGGGGACTAGCGGGGGGGGGCTCTACAATGAGCAGTTCTTC. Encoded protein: CASSLGTSGGGLYNEQFF.